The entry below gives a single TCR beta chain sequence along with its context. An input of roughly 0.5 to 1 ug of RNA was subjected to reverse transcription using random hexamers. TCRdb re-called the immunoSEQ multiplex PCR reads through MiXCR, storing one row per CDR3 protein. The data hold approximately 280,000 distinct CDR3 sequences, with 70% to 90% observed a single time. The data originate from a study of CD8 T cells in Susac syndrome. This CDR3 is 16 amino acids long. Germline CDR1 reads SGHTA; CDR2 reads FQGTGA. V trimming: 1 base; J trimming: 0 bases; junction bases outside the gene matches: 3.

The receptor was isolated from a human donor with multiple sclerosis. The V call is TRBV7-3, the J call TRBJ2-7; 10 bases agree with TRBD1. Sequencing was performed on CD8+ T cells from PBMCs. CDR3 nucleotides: TGTGCCAGCAGCTTAATGGGGACAGGGGCCTCCTACGAGCAGTACTTC. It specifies CASSLMGTGASYEQYF. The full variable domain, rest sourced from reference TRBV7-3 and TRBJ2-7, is GAGVSQTPSNKVTEKGKYVELRCDPISGHTALYWYRQSLGQGPEFLIYFQGTGAADDSGLPNDRFFAVRPEGSVSTLKIQRTERGDSAVYLCASSLMGTGASYEQYFGPGTRLTVT.